This T cell receptor beta chain was documented in a study of metastatic and nonmetastatic thyroid tumors. About the study: Across peripheral blood and tumor or nodule tissue samples taken from malignant and benign thyroid patients, the repertoires were compared with one another. Broader study findings: It was reported that TCR beta diversity was significantly higher in malignant thyroid tumors than benign nodules, in blood and tumor.

Ten or more counts support this clone. Its antigen is unidentified. In the authors' methods: For papillary thyroid cancer, a distant-metastasis classifier was constructed from CDR3 differences observed across clinicopathological groups. TCRdb re-called clones via MiXCR from the PCR reads. What appears here as the V and J calls and clone size reflects TCRdb's work, not the paper's. The table lists about 25,000 clones, roughly an eighth of them singletons, with over 15% in the top ten. From germline, CDR1 is SGHTS and CDR2 YDEGEE. Trimming removed 5 bases from V and 0 bases from J, with 11 bases in between. CDR3 length equals 15 residues. Each patient went into thyroid surgery without having received any treatment.

V is TRBV5-8 and J is TRBJ1-4, with D tentatively TRBD1 (5 bases). This TCR was recovered from a female donor with papillary thyroid cancer or a benign thyroid nodule (not recorded which). Some clones in this sample may be carry-over from other donors' samples. Sequencing was carried out using blood. This CDR3 reads CASSPMGATNEKLFF. The CDR3 bases are TGTGCCAGCAGTCCCATGGGGGCAACTAATGAAAAACTGTTTTTT.